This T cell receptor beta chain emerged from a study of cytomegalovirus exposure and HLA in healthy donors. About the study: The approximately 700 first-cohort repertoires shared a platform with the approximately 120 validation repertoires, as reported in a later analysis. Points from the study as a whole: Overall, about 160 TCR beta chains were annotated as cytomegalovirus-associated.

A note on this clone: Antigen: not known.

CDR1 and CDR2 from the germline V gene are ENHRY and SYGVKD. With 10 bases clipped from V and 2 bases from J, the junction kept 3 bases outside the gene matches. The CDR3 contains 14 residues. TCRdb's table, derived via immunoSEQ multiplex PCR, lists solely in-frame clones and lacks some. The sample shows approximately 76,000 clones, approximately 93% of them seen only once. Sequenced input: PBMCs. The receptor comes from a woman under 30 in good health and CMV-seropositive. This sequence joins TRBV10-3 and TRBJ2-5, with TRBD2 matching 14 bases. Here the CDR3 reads CATGTSGSQETQYF. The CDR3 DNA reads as TGTGCCACGGGGACTAGCGGGAGTCAAGAGACCCAGTACTTC.